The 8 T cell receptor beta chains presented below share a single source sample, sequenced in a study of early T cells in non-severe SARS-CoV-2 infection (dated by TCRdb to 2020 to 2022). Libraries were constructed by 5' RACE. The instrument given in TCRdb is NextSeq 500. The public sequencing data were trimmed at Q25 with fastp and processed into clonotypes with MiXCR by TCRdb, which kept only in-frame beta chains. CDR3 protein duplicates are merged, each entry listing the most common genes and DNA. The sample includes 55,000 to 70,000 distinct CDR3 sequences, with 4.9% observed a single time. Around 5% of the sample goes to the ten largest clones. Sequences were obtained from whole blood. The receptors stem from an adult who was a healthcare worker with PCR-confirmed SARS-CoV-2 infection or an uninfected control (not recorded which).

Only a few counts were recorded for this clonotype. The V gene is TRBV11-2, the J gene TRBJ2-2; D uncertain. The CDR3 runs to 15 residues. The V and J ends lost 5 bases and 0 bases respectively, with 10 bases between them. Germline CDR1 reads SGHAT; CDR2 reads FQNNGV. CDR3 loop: CASSPWTSNTGELFF. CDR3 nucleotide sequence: TGTGCCAGCAGCCCTTGGACCTCGAACACCGGGGAGCTGTTTTTT.

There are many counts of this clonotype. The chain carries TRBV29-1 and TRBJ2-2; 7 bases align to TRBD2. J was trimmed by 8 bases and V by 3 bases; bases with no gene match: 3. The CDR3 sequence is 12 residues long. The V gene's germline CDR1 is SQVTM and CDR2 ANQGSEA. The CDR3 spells CSVDEAGGELFF. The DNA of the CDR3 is TGCAGCGTTGATGAAGCGGGAGGGGAGCTGTTTTTT.

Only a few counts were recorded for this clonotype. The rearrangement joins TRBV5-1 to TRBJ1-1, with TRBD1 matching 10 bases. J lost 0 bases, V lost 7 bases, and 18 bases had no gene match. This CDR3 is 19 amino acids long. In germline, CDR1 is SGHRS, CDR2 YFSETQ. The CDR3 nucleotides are TGCGCCAGCCGCGCCGCGACAGGGGGCCCGACGTGGATGAACACTGAAGCTTTCTTT. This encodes CASRAATGGPTWMNTEAFF.

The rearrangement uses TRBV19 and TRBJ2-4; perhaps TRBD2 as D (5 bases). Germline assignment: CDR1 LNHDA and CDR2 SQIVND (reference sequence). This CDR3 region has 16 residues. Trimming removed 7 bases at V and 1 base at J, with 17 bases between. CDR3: CASTHSGTKAKNIQYF. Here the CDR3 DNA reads TGTGCCAGTACCCACTCGGGAACGAAGGCCAAAAACATTCAGTACTTC.

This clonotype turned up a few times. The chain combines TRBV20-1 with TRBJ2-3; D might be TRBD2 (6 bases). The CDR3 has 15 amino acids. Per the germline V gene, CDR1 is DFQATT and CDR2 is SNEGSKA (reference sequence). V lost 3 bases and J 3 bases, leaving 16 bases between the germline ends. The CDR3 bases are TGCAGTGCTAGGGCTGATGGGAGGAAGACAGATACGCAGTATTTT. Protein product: CSARADGRKTDTQYF.

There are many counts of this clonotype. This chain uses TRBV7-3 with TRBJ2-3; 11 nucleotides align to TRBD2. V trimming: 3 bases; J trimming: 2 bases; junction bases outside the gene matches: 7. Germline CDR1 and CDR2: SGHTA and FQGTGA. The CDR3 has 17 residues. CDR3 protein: CASSFPRLAGITDTQYF. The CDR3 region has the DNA TGTGCCAGCAGCTTCCCCAGACTAGCGGGGATCACAGATACGCAGTATTTT.

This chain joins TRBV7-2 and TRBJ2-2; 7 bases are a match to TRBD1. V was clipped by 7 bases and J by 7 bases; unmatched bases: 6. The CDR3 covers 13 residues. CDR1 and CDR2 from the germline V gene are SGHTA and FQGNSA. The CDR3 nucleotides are TGTGCCAGCAACATGGACAGGCGCGGGGAGCTGTTTTTT. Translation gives CASNMDRRGELFF.

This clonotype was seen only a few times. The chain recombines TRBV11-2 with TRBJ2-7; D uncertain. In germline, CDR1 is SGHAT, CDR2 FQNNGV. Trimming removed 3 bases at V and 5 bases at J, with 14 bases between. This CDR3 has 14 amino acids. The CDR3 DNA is TGTGCCAGCAGCTTCTTGTCTAATTCGAACGAGCAGTACTTC. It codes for CASSFLSNSNEQYF.